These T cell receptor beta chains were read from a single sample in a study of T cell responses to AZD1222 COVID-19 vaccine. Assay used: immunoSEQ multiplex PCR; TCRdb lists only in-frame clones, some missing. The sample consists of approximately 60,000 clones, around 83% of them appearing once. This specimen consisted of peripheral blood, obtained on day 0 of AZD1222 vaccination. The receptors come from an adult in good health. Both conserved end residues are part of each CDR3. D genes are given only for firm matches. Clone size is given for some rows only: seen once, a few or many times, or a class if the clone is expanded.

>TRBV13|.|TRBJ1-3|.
CASSPGGTGNTIYF
TGTGCCAGCAGTCCCGGGGGGACTGGAAACACCATATATTTT
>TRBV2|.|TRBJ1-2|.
CASSPLALNNYGYTF
TGTGCCAGCAGTCCCCTCGCACTGAATAACTATGGCTACACCTTC
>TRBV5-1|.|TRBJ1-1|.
CASSFGANTEAFF
TGCGCCAGCAGCTTCGGAGCTAACACTGAAGCTTTCTTT
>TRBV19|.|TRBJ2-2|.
CASSVSVGELFF
TGTGCCAGTAGTGTTTCAGTGGGGGAGCTGTTTTTT
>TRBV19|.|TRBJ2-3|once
CASSIEITDTQYF
TGTGCCAGTAGTATAGAGATCACAGATACGCAGTATTTT
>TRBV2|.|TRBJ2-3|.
CASSYSTDTQYF
TGTGCCAGCAGCTATAGCACAGATACGCAGTATTTT
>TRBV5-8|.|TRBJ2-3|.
CASSLVGVDTQYF
TGTGCCAGCAGCTTGGTGGGGGTTGATACGCAGTATTTT
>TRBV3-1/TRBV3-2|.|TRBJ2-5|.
CASSQDGRETQYF
TGTGCCAGCAGCCAAGACGGCCGAGAGACCCAGTACTTC
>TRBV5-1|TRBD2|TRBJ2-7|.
CASSLGEGWEQYF
TGCGCCAGCAGCTTGGGGGAGGGTTGGGAGCAGTACTTC
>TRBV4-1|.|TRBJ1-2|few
CASSLGESLYGYTF
TGCGCCAGCAGCCTCGGGGAGTCCCTCTATGGCTACACCTTC
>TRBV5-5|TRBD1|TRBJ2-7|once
CASRPTGTVSYEQYF
TGTGCCAGCAGACCCACCGGGACAGTCTCCTACGAGCAGTACTTC
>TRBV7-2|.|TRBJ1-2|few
CASSSSRAGYTF
TGTGCCAGCAGCTCCTCTCGGGCTGGCTACACCTTC
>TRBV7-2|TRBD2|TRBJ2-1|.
CASSLGTSGYNEQFF
TGTGCCAGCAGCTTAGGGACTAGCGGTTACAATGAGCAGTTCTTC
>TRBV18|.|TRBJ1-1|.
CASTREGNTEAFF
TGTGCCAGCACCAGGGAAGGTAACACTGAAGCTTTCTTT
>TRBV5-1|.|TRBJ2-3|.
CASSKEADTQYF
TGCGCCAGCAGTAAAGAGGCAGATACGCAGTATTTT
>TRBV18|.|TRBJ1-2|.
CASSKDVSGSNYGYTF
TGTGCCAGCTCAAAAGATGTTTCAGGGTCTAACTATGGCTACACCTTC
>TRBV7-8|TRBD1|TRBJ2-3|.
CASNHRGKTDTQYF
TGTGCCAGCAATCACAGGGGAAAGACAGATACGCAGTATTTT
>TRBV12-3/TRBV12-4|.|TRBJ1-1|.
CASSFVSYTEAFF
TGTGCCAGCAGTTTCGTAAGTTACACTGAAGCTTTCTTT